This T cell receptor (beta chain) was sequenced during a study of T-cell reconstitution after alpha-beta-depleted transplantation in children. This clonotype was seen more than once but under ten times. V was pared by 0 bases and J by 6 bases, with 9 bases between. Germline V gene data show CDR1 as MNHNS and CDR2 as SASEGT. The CDR3 extends over 14 amino acids. Researchers prepared the TCRbeta library using unique molecular identifiers, the study reports. TCRdb re-called the PCR reads through MiXCR, storing one row per CDR3 protein. The top ten hold about a tenth of the sample, which has some 290,000 distinct CDR3 sequences, 9.9% seen once.

The material was PBMCs from the stem cell graft donor, obtained from the stem cell graft. The rearrangement uses TRBV6-1 and TRBJ1-5, with D possibly being TRBD1 (5 bases). The source of this sequence is a human donor who donated a stem cell graft to a child with SCID. The CDR3 spells CASSEAGGTQPQHF. The CDR3 nucleotides read TGTGCCAGCAGTGAAGCCGGAGGGACTCAGCCCCAGCATTTT.